These 28 T cell receptor beta chains were sequenced from one sample in a study of graft-versus-host responses after intestinal transplantation. Profiled with immunoSEQ multiplex PCR; TCRdb holds only in-frame clones, not every one. Of 95,000 to 110,000 clones listed, roughly 93% are singletons. For these receptors, no antigen is known. The source was unstimulated CD8+ T cells sorted from spleen or lymph node cells, collected before intestinal transplant. The receptors come from a human donor who received an intestinal transplant.

The chain recombines TRBV27 with TRBJ2-5; D tentatively fits TRBD1 or TRBD2 (6 bases each). This CDR3 region has 14 residues. CDR1 and CDR2 from the germline V gene are MNHEY and SMNVEV (reference sequence). V gave up 2 bases and J gave up 5 bases, with 12 bases separating them. In DNA form, the CDR3 reads TGTGCCAGCAGTTTAACCGGGGGCGGGGAGACCCAGTACTTC. Residues: CASSLTGGGETQYF.

This rearrangement joins TRBV5-6 to TRBJ2-6; the D is unclear. This CDR3 contains 14 residues. With 0 bases removed from V and 4 bases from J, the gap between germline ends came to 5 bases. The germline V gene encodes CDR1 SGHDT and CDR2 YYEEEE. The CDR3 here is CASSLGAGANVLTF. In DNA form, the CDR3 reads TGTGCCAGCAGCTTGGGGGCCGGGGCCAACGTCCTGACTTTC.

This chain uses TRBV29-1 with TRBJ2-5; 8 nucleotides agree with TRBD2. J gave up 2 bases and V 1 base, and 3 bases lay outside the gene matches. The CDR3 is made up of 14 amino acids. Germline assignment: CDR1 SQVTM and CDR2 ANQGSEA. The CDR3 DNA reads as TGCAGCGTTGAAGCGGGGGGGATACAAGAGACCCAGTACTTC. Protein: CSVEAGGIQETQYF.

The chain carries TRBV4-1 and TRBJ2-3; TRBD1 is a possible D gene (5 bases). V lost 4 bases to trimming and J lost 4 bases, with 12 bases between them. Germline V lookup: CDR1 MGHRA, CDR2 YSYEKL. The CDR3 runs to 14 residues. The CDR3 sequence is CASSPDMDADTQYF. The DNA for the CDR3 is TGCGCCAGCAGCCCGGACATGGATGCAGATACGCAGTATTTT.

The J gene is TRBJ1-2, the V gene TRBV5-6; D remains unclear. The CDR3 runs 12 residues. V was trimmed by 7 bases and J by 1 base, leaving 8 bases between them. CDR1 and CDR2 (germline): SGHDT, YYEEEE. CDR3: CASAKDNYGYTF. CDR3 DNA sequence: TGTGCCAGCGCTAAGGATAACTATGGCTACACCTTC.

V and J are TRBV7-2 and TRBJ1-1; 9 bases map to TRBD1. The germline V gene has CDR1 SGHTA and CDR2 FQGNSA. With V trimmed by 4 bases and J by 4 bases, 4 bases remained unmatched. The CDR3 has 14 residues. CDR3 region: CASSWGTGTTEAFF. The CDR3, as DNA: TGTGCCAGCAGCTGGGGGACAGGGACCACTGAAGCTTTCTTT. Supplemented by reference TRBV7-2 and TRBJ1-1, the full variable domain reads GAGVSQSPSNKVTEKGKDVELRCDPISGHTALYWYRQSLGQGLEFLIYFQGNSAPDKSGLPSDRFSAERTGGSVSTLTIQRTQQEDSAVYLCASSWGTGTTEAFFGQGTRLTVV.

The chain combines TRBV6-5 with TRBJ2-2; 7 bases are a match to TRBD2. The germline CDR1 and CDR2 sequences are MNHEY and SVGAGI. The CDR3 spans 13 residues. Trimming took 6 bases from V and 4 from J; bases not matched to a gene: 2. CDR3 loop: CASRGRATGELFF. CDR3 coding DNA: TGTGCCAGCAGGGGGAGGGCCACCGGGGAGCTGTTTTTT.

The rearrangement uses TRBV6-4 and TRBJ2-2; tentatively, D is TRBD2 (6 bases). CDR1 and CDR2 from the germline V gene are MRHNA and SNTAGT. Deletions cut 8 bases from V and 6 bases from J, with 13 bases between. This CDR3 contains 13 residues. The CDR3 reads CASGYRRAGELFF. CDR3 nucleotide sequence: TGTGCCAGCGGATATCGGAGGGCCGGGGAGCTGTTTTTT.

The V call is TRBV19, the J call TRBJ2-1; 11 nucleotides align to TRBD2. Germline values: CDR1 LNHDA, CDR2 SQIVND (reference sequence). The CDR3 is 15 residues long. The ends lost 1 base at V and 7 bases at J; junction bases unmatched: 3. This CDR3 reads CASSIGSGGVNEQFF. Here the CDR3 DNA reads TGTGCCAGTAGTATAGGTAGCGGGGGGGTGAATGAGCAGTTCTTC.

The V gene is TRBV10-3, the J gene TRBJ2-1; 7 nucleotides agree with TRBD1. This CDR3 has 16 amino acids. Germline V lookup: CDR1 ENHRY, CDR2 SYGVKD. V lost 2 bases to trimming and J lost 1 base; unmatched junction nucleotides: 5. The CDR3 is CAISEPRQGSYNEQFF. DNA for the CDR3: TGTGCCATCAGTGAGCCCCGACAGGGATCCTACAATGAGCAGTTCTTC.

This clone was recorded only once. CDR3 region: CATSRDSAAATPALHF. CDR3 nucleotides: TGTGCCACCAGCAGAGATTCAGCCGCTGCAACTCCGGCCCTCCACTTT. The chain combines TRBV15 with TRBJ1-6, with no clear D. The CDR3 has 16 amino acids. The germline CDR1 and CDR2 sequences are LNHNV and YYDKDF (reference sequence). The germline V and J ends were trimmed by 0 bases and 14 bases, with 20 bases remaining between them.

The chain carries TRBV5-6 and TRBJ2-3; 10 bases are shared with TRBD2. Germline-derived CDR1 and CDR2 are SGHDT and YYEEEE. With V trimmed by 0 bases and J by 3 bases, 4 bases remained unmatched. This CDR3 contains 16 residues. The CDR3: CASSLGTSGGTDTQYF. The CDR3 coding sequence is TGTGCCAGCAGCTTGGGGACTAGCGGTGGAACAGATACGCAGTATTTT.

The V gene is TRBV4-1, the J gene TRBJ2-7; TRBD1 matches at 8 bases. Losses at the gene ends were 4 bases for V and 2 bases for J; bases not matched to a gene: 10. Germline lookup yields CDR1 MGHRA and CDR2 YSYEKL. This CDR3 region has 16 residues. DNA of the CDR3: TGCGCCAGCAGCCCCATATTGGCAGGGGGCACCTACGAGCAGTACTTC. Amino acid sequence: CASSPILAGGTYEQYF.

The chain is built from TRBV4-1 and TRBJ1-2; TRBD1 matches 7 bases. V lost 3 bases, J lost 4 bases, and 14 bases stayed unmatched. CDR1 is MGHRA, CDR2 YSYEKL, per germline. CDR3 length equals 17 residues. The DNA for the CDR3 is TGCGCCAGCAGCCATACGGCAGGGGACAGCCTAGGCTATGGCTACACCTTC. Protein: CASSHTAGDSLGYGYTF.

V is TRBV4-1 and J is TRBJ2-5, with 7 bases fitting TRBD2. The junction had 9 bases not matched to a gene; V was cut back by 4 bases and J by 4 bases. The CDR3 is made up of 15 amino acids. Germline CDR1 is MGHRA and CDR2 is YSYEKL. In DNA, the CDR3 is TGCGCCAGCAGCCCCCTCGAGGGCGGGGGAGAGACCCAGTACTTC. Amino acids: CASSPLEGGGETQYF.

CDR3: CASIVKGWDYGYTF. In nucleotides, the CDR3 is TGTGCCAGCATCGTAAAGGGCTGGGACTATGGCTACACCTTC. V and J are TRBV2 and TRBJ1-2; no clear D gene. The CDR3 is 14 amino acids. The germline V gene has CDR1 SNHLY and CDR2 FYNNEI. V was shortened by 7 bases and J by 3 bases, with 15 bases between the two germline ends.

The chain carries TRBV6-5 and TRBJ1-5; D remains ambiguous. Germline CDR1 MNHEY, CDR2 SVGAGI. V was trimmed by 5 bases and J by 9 bases, leaving 17 bases between them. The CDR3 totals 14 residues. The CDR3 here is CASSEGSLAGPQHF. For the CDR3, the DNA is TGTGCCAGCAGTGAAGGGTCTTTAGCAGGGCCCCAGCATTTT.

This chain connects TRBV6-1 to TRBJ1-1; D is undetermined. In germline, CDR1 is MNHNS, CDR2 SASEGT. This CDR3 spans 10 amino acids. V was cut by 5 bases and J by 7 bases, with 5 bases left in between. The chain's CDR3 is CASSFSEAFF. Here the CDR3 DNA reads TGTGCCAGCAGTTTTAGTGAAGCTTTCTTT.

In its sample, this clone was seen once. J is TRBJ2-1 and V is TRBV5-6; D not resolved. Germline CDR1 and CDR2: SGHDT and YYEEEE. The CDR3 length is 16 residues. The V gene lost 4 bases and the J gene lost 4 bases, with 18 bases spanning the gap. CDR3 protein: CASSPGRPGPYNEQFF. CDR3 in DNA: TGTGCCAGCAGCCCAGGTCGGCCGGGTCCATACAATGAGCAGTTCTTC.

In DNA, the CDR3 is TGTGCCAGCAGCCCTTCAGGAGATACGCAGTATTTT. The encoded protein is CASSPSGDTQYF. The J gene is TRBJ2-3, the V gene TRBV6-5; D gene uncertain. CDR3 length equals 12 residues. The V end was cut by 6 bases, the J end by 5 bases, with 9 bases between. Germline V gene lookup returns CDR1 MNHEY and CDR2 SVGAGI.

DNA of the CDR3: TGTGCCAGCAGCTTAGGTTTCGGCGCTAGCGGGGGGGCTGGAGAGACCCAGTACTTC. As protein: CASSLGFGASGGAGETQYF. The V call is TRBV7-2, the J call TRBJ2-5; 12 bases match TRBD2. With 1 base clipped from V and 4 bases from J, the junction kept 13 bases outside the gene matches. Germline V CDR1 and CDR2: SGHTA, FQGNSA. The CDR3 spans 19 residues.

This clone came up once. This chain uses TRBV4-1 with TRBJ2-1; the D is unclear. This CDR3 has 14 amino acids. Germline CDR1 reads MGHRA; CDR2 reads YSYEKL. V was pared by 4 bases and J by 2 bases, with 9 bases between. CDR3 loop: CASSLDLAYNEQFF. In DNA, the CDR3 is TGCGCCAGCAGCCTAGACCTCGCCTACAATGAGCAGTTCTTC.

The chain has TRBV2 and TRBJ2-7; 8 bases are shared with TRBD2. After removal of 7 bases from V and 7 bases from J, the junction contained 9 bases not matched to a gene. Germline V gene data show CDR1 as SNHLY and CDR2 as FYNNEI. The CDR3 sequence is 13 residues long. DNA of the CDR3: TGTGCCAGCAAAGCGGGGGCCGGTTGGGAGCAGTACTTC. This encodes CASKAGAGWEQYF.

V and J are TRBV11-1 and TRBJ2-2; the match to TRBD2 covers 14 bases. V shed 4 bases, J shed 6 bases, and the junction held 13 bases outside the gene matches. The CDR3 loop spans 19 amino acids. Germline loops: CDR1 SGHAT, CDR2 FQDESV (reference sequence). The CDR3, as DNA: TGTGCCAGCAGCTCCACACCCCGACTAGCGGGGGGGCTCCCCGGGGAGCTGTTTTTT. Translating gives CASSSTPRLAGGLPGELFF.

The chain couples TRBV7-9 to TRBJ1-1; a weak D match, TRBD1 (5 bases). The V end lost 1 base, the J end lost 8 bases, and 20 bases lay between the germline ends. Germline-derived CDR1 and CDR2 are SEHNR and FQNEAQ (reference sequence). The CDR3 is made up of 16 amino acids. CDR3 sequence: CASSLVGRGSRPEAFF. The CDR3 DNA follows: TGTGCCAGCAGCTTAGTTGGGCGGGGCTCAAGACCAGAAGCTTTCTTT.

A few counts support this clone. The J gene is TRBJ1-1, the V gene TRBV19; no firm D call. Trimming removed 10 bases at V and 1 base at J, with 10 bases between. Germline CDR1 reads LNHDA; CDR2 reads SQIVND (reference sequence). The CDR3 covers 12 residues. The CDR3 is CATLMSNTEAFF. CDR3 coding DNA: TGTGCCACCCTCATGTCGAACACTGAAGCTTTCTTT.

This chain joins TRBV30 and TRBJ1-1; D unclear. The length of the CDR3 is 13 residues. CDR1 and CDR2 from the germline V gene are GTSNPN and SVGIG (reference sequence). V was cut by 2 bases and J by 3 bases, with 10 bases left in between. The DNA for the CDR3 is TGTGCCTGGAGTTTAGGCTTTCACACTGAAGCTTTCTTT. This sequence encodes CAWSLGFHTEAFF.

This clone has more than one count but fewer than ten. This rearrangement joins TRBV19 to TRBJ1-1; D unresolved. Trimming cost V 6 bases and J 1 base, with 9 bases left between them. The V gene's germline CDR1 is LNHDA and CDR2 SQIVND (reference sequence). This CDR3 region has 13 residues. For the CDR3, the DNA is TGTGCCAGTAGGCTTACAGAGAACACTGAAGCTTTCTTT. This sequence encodes CASRLTENTEAFF.